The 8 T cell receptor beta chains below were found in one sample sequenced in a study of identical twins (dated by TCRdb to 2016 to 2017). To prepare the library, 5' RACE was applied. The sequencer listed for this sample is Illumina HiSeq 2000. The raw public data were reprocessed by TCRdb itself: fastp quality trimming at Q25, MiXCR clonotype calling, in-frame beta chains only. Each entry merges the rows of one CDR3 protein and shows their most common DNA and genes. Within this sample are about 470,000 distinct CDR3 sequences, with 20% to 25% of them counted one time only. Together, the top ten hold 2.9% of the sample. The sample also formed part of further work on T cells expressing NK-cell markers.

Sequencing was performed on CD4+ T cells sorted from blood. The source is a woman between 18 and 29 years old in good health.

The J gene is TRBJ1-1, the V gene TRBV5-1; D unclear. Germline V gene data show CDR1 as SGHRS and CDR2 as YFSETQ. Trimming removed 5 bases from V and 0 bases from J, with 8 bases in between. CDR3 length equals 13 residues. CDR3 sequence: CASRWVVNTEAFF. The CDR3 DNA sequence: TGCGCCAGCAGGTGGGTGGTGAACACTGAAGCTTTCTTT.

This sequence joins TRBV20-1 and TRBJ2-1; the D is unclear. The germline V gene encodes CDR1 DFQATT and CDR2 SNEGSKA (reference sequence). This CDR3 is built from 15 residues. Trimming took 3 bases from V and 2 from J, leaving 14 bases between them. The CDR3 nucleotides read TGCAGTGCTAGTATGGGCTTTAGTACCTACAATGAGCAGTTCTTC. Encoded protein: CSASMGFSTYNEQFF.

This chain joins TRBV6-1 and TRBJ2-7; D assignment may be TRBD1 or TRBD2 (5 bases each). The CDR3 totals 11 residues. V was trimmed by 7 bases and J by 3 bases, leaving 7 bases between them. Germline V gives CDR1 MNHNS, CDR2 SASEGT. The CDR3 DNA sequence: TGTGCCAGCAAGAGGGGCTACGAGCAGTACTTC. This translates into CASKRGYEQYF.

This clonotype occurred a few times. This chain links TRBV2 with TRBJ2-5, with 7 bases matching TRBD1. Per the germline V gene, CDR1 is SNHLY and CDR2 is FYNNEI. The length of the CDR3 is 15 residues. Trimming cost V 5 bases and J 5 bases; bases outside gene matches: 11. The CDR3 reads CASSPHKGARETQYF. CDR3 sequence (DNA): TGTGCCAGCAGTCCCCACAAGGGGGCTAGGGAGACCCAGTACTTC.

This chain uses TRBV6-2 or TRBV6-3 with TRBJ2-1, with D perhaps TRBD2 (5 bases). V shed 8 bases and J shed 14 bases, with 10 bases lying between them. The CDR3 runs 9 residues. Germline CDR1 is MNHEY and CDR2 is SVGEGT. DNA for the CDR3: TGTGCCAGCGGACCCGGGGAGTTCTTC. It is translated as CASGPGEFF.

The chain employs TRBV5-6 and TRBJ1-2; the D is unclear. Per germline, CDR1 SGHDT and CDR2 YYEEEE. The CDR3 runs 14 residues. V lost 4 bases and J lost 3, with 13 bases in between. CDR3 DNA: TGTGCCAGCAGCGTGGGAGGCAGCTACTATGGCTACACCTTC. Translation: CASSVGGSYYGYTF. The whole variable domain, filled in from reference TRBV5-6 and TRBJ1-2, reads DAGVTQSPTHLIKTRGQQVTLRCSPKSGHDTVSWYQQALGQGPQFIFQYYEEEERQRGNFPDRFSGHQFPNYSSELNVNALLLGDSALYLCASSVGGSYYGYTFGSGTRLTVV.

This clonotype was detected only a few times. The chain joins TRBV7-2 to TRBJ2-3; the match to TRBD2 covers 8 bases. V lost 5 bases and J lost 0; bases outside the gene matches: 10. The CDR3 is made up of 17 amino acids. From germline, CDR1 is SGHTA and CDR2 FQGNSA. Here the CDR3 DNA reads TGTGCCAGCAGCCTCCTTAGGACTAGCTCTAGCACAGATACGCAGTATTTT. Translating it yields CASSLLRTSSSTDTQYF.

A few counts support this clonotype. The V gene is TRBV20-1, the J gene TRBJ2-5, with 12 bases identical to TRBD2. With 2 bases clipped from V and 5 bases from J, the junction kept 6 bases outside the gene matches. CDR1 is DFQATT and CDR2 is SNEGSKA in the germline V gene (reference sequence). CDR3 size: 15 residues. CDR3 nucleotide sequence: TGCAGTGCTAGACCAGCCGGACTAGCGGGGGAGACCCAGTACTTC. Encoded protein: CSARPAGLAGETQYF.